This TCR beta chain derives from a study of shared clonotypes between healthy human individuals. Findings of the study overall: Apart from blood, nothing was sampled; tissue repertoires likely differ. In contrast to clonotypes shared by all four donors, non-shared clonotypes had lower generation probabilities.

The junction had 7 bases not matched to a gene; V was cut back by 5 bases and J by 5 bases. Germline V gene sequence: CDR1 SGHVS, CDR2 FQNEAQ. The CDR3 is 14 residues long. Concerning this clone: As yet, its antigen is unknown.

Selected positively for CCR7 and CD45RO-negative, naive CD8 cells excluded terminally differentiated effector memory CD45RA+ cells. Assay used: immunoSEQ multiplex PCR; TCRdb lists only in-frame clones, some missing. The table includes around 2.1 million clones, 85% to 95% detected once. V gene TRBV7-8 combines with J gene TRBJ1-2; TRBD1 matches 8 bases. This clonotype was sampled from a man between 18 and 29 years old in good health. Some clones in this sample may be carry-over from other donors' samples. The sequenced sample was naive CD8+ T cells from PBMCs. DNA of the CDR3: TGTGCCAGCAGCCACCGGACAGGGCCATATGGCTACACCTTC. As protein: CASSHRTGPYGYTF.